This TCR beta chain emerged from a study of Graves' ophthalmopathy and Graves' hyperthyroidism. Study context: Prior to any treatment, peripheral blood was collected at the time of initial diagnosis. Study-level results: Blood was where most expanded thyroid clonotypes above 0.001 frequency also turned up.

RNA transcripts yielded amplified TCR beta CDR3 regions. The library came from an HTBI-primed first-round RT-PCR and a second-round multiplex PCR. MiXCR, run by TCRdb on the multiplex PCR reads, gives a single entry per CDR3 protein. The sample contains 500,000 to 700,000 distinct CDR3 sequences, over 20% of which appear only once. Diagnoses were established from clinical symptoms, serum thyroxine, TRAb, thyroid ultrasound and orbital computed tomography. This clonotype appeared many times. The antigen remains undetermined. The sequenced material came from peripheral blood. This TCR was recovered from a woman aged 18-35 years with stable Graves' hyperthyroidism. Some clones in this sample may be carry-over from other donors' samples.

The CDR3 coding sequence is TGTGCCAGCAGTTCCCTTTACAGGGGGCTGAACACTGAAGCTTTCTTT. This gives the protein CASSSLYRGLNTEAFF. The V gene is TRBV6-2 or TRBV6-3, the J gene TRBJ1-1, with 9 bases aligning to TRBD1. The V gene end was trimmed by 4 bases and the J gene end by 0 bases; junction bases not matched to a gene: 6. The V gene's germline CDR1 is MNHEY and CDR2 SVGEGT. The CDR3 runs 16 residues.